This T cell receptor (beta chain) was captured in a study of blood T cell repertoires in COVID-19. Study summary: The United States, Italy and Spain supplied acute and convalescent COVID-19 samples. Sample material is recorded as cDNA or gDNA derived from T cells, B-cell-depleted T cells, or PBMCs.

In its sample, this clone was seen once. Original analysis: Amplifying reference gene primers gave estimates of nucleated cell counts. Measured with immunoSEQ multiplex PCR; TCRdb has only the in-frame clones, and not every one. Clone size and V and J calls were adopted from that table, with D and trimming inferred from the DNA. The sample lists some 150,000 clones, 75% to 90% occurring once. Sequences were obtained from peripheral blood. This TCR came from a woman aged 40 to 49 with acute or convalescent COVID-19.

The CDR3 bases are TGTGCCAGTAGCCCCTCGTCAGTCTATGGCTACACCTTC. Encoded protein: CASSPSSVYGYTF. The J gene is TRBJ1-2, the V gene TRBV19; no clear D. Germline loops: CDR1 LNHDA, CDR2 SQIVND (reference sequence). The CDR3 is 13 amino acids. Deletions cut 6 bases from V and 4 bases from J, with 12 bases between.